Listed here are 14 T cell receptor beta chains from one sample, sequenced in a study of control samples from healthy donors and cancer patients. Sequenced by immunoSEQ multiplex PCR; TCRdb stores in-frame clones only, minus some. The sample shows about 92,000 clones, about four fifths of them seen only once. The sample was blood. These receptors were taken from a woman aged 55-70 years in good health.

CDR3 coding DNA: TGTGCCATTGGGACGAGCTTCTATAGCAATCAGCCCCAGCATTTT. Its translation: CAIGTSFYSNQPQHF. The chain links TRBV19 to TRBJ1-5; possible D gene TRBD1, 5 bases. Germline lookup yields CDR1 LNHDA and CDR2 SQIVND (reference sequence). Deletions cut 10 bases from V and 0 bases from J, with 16 bases between. CDR3 length: 15 residues.

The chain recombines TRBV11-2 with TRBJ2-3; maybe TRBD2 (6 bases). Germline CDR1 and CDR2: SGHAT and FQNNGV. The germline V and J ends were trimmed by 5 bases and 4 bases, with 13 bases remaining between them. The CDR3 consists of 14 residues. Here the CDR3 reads CASSPMPGADTQYF. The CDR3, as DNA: TGTGCCAGCAGCCCTATGCCGGGGGCAGATACGCAGTATTTT.

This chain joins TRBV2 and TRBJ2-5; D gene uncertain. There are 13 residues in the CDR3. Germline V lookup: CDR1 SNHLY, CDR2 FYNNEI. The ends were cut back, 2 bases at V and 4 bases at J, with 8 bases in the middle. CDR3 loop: CASSEQVRETQYF. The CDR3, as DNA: TGTGCCAGCAGTGAACAGGTTAGAGAGACCCAGTACTTC.

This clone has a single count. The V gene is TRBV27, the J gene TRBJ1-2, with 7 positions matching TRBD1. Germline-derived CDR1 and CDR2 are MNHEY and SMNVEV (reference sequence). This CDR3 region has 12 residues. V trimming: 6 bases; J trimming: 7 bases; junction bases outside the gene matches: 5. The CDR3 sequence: CASRKDRVGYTF. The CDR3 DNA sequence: TGTGCCAGCAGAAAAGACAGGGTTGGCTACACCTTC.

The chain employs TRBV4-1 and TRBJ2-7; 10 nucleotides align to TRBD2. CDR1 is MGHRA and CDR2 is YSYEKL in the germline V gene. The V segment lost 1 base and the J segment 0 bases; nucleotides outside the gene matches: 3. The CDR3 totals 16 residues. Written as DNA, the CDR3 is TGCGCCAGCAGCCAAGCTAGCGGGGGCCTCTCCTACGAGCAGTACTTC. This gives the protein CASSQASGGLSYEQYF.

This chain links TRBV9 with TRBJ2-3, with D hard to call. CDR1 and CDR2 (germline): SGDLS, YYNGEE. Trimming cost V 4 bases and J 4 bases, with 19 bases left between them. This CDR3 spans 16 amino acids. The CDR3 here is CASSPTKSSYADTQYF. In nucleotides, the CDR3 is TGTGCCAGCAGCCCTACCAAGAGTTCCTACGCAGATACGCAGTATTTT.

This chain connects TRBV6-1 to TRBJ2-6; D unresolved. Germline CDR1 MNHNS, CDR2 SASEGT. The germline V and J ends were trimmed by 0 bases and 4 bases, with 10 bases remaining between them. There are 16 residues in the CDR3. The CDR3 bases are TGTGCCAGCAGTGAAGCGCCACGGCCCGGGGCCAACGTCCTGACTTTC. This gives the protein CASSEAPRPGANVLTF.

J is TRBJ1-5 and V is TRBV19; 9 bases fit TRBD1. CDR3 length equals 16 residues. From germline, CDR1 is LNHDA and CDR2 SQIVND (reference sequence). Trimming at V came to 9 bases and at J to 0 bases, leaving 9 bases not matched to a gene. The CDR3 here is CASTTGQGNSNQPQHF. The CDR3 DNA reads TGTGCCAGCACCACGGGACAGGGAAATAGCAATCAGCCCCAGCATTTT.

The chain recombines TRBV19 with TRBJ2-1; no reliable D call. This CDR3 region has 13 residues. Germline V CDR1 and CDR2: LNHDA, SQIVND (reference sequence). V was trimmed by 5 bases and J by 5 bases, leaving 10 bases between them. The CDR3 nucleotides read TGTGCCAGTAGTGTACCTGGGGACAATGAGCAGTTCTTC. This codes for CASSVPGDNEQFF.

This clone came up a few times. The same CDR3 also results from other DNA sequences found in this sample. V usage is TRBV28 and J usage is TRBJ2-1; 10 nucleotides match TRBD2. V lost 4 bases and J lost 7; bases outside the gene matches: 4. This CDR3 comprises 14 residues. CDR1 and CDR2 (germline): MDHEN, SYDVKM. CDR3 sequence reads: CASSSLAGVNEQFF. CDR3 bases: TGTGCCAGCAGTTCTCTAGCGGGAGTAAATGAGCAGTTCTTC.

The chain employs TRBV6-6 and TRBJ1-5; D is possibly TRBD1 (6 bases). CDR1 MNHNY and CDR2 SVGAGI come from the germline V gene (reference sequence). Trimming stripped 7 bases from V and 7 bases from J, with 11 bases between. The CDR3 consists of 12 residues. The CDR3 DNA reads TGTGCCAGCAACCCAGGGGCCCAGCCCCAGCATTTT. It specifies CASNPGAQPQHF.

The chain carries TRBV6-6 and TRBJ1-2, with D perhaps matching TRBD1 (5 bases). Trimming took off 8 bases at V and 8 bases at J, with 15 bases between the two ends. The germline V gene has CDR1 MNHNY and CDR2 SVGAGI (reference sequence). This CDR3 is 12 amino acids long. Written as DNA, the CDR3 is TGTGCCAGCCGCCAGGGATATGGCGGCTACACCTTC. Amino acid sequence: CASRQGYGGYTF.

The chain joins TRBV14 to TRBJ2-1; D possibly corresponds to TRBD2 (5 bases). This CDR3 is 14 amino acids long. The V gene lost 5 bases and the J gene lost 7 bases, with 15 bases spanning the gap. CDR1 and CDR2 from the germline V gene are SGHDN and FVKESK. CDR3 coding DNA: TGTGCCAGCAGCAAATCCGGCCCGGGGAATGAGCAGTTCTTC. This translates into CASSKSGPGNEQFF.

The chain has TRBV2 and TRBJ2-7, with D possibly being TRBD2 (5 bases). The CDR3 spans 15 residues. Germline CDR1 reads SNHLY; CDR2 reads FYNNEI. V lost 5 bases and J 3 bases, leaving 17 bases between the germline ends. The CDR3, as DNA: TGTGCCAGCAGTCTCCAGGTCCCGAGGGTCTACGAGCAGTACTTC. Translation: CASSLQVPRVYEQYF.